These 8 T cell receptor beta chains originate from one sample sequenced in a study of T cells after yellow fever vaccination. TCRdb recomputed calls from the 5' RACE reads with MiXCR, one row per CDR3 protein. The table has a few hundred thousand distinct CDR3 sequences, approximately 6.7% seen once. The specimen was CD4+ T cells sorted from PBMCs, collected on the day of the yellow fever booster vaccination. The receptors stem from a young man who received the YFV17D yellow fever vaccine.

This clonotype was seen ten or more times. The chain has TRBV24-1 and TRBJ2-1; D might be TRBD2 (6 bases). Looked up from germline, CDR1 is KGHDR and CDR2 is SFDVKD. Trimming left V 3 bases short and J 5 bases short, with 10 bases between. CDR3 size: 14 residues. The DNA of the CDR3 is TGTGCCACCAGTGATCAGACTAGAAACAATGAGCAGTTCTTC. This gives the protein CATSDQTRNNEQFF.

This clonotype has ten or more counts. The V gene is TRBV5-1, the J gene TRBJ2-3; the D gene is possibly TRBD2 (5 bases). V was trimmed by 4 bases and J by 0 bases, leaving 15 bases between them. Germline loops: CDR1 SGHRS, CDR2 YFSETQ. The CDR3 is 16 amino acids. The CDR3 DNA reads as TGCGCCAGCAGCCCGCCAGGCGGGCCAAGCACAGATACGCAGTATTTT. Amino acid sequence: CASSPPGGPSTDTQYF.

This clonotype has ten or more counts. This chain links TRBV7-9 with TRBJ2-1, with D perhaps TRBD1 (5 bases). The germline gives CDR1 SEHNR, CDR2 FQNEAQ (reference sequence). With 1 base removed from V and 8 bases from J, the gap between germline ends came to 12 bases. The CDR3 is 14 amino acids. The CDR3 DNA follows: TGTGCCAGCAGCTTAGGCCAGTGGGGCGATGAGCAGTTCTTC. Translated, it gives CASSLGQWGDEQFF.

In this sample, this clonotype turned up a few times. This rearrangement joins TRBV20-1 to TRBJ1-6; D call uncertain. Trimming shortened V by 5 bases and J by 9 bases, and 26 bases separated the two germline ends. Looked up from germline, CDR1 is DFQATT and CDR2 is SNEGSKA (reference sequence). CDR3 length equals 17 residues. The CDR3 nucleotides are TGCAGTGCTCCGCCGTTATGGGCCTCGGGGAACATTTCACCCCTCCACTTT. Amino acids: CSAPPLWASGNISPLHF.

This clonotype was seen only a few times. This CDR3 is CAIPTSKGPSRRWTYGYTF. CDR3 bases: TGTGCCATCCCGACCTCTAAGGGGCCATCTAGACGGTGGACATATGGCTACACCTTC. The rearrangement joins TRBV25-1 to TRBJ1-2; D is possibly TRBD1 (5 bases). V gave up 10 bases and J gave up 5 bases, with 35 bases separating them. The CDR3 totals 19 residues. Germline V gives CDR1 MGHDK, CDR2 SYGVNS.

With respect to this clonotype: A much larger clone differs from this one at a single base, so this may be a read error. V gene TRBV20-1 combines with J gene TRBJ2-5; 8 bases line up with TRBD2. From germline, CDR1 is DFQATT and CDR2 SNEGSKA (reference sequence). CDR3 length: 16 residues. CDR3 amino acids: CCARATRLARQETQYF. The CDR3, as DNA: TGCTGTGCTAGAGCCACCCGACTAGCGAGGCAAGAGACCCAGTACTTC.

This clonotype was seen a handful of times. The V call is TRBV7-9, the J call TRBJ2-2; a weak D match, TRBD2 (6 bases). Germline V lookup: CDR1 SEHNR, CDR2 FQNEAQ (reference sequence). The CDR3 is made up of 16 amino acids. Deletions cut 2 bases from V and 1 base from J, with 11 bases between. The CDR3 bases are TGTGCCAGCAGCTTACGGGGGAACAAGAACACCGGGGAGCTGTTTTTT. It encodes CASSLRGNKNTGELFF.

This clonotype was found a few times. V is TRBV9 and J is TRBJ2-7; maybe TRBD1 (5 bases). CDR3 size: 14 residues. The germline gives CDR1 SGDLS, CDR2 YYNGEE. V was shortened by 1 base and J by 0 bases, with 8 bases between the two germline ends. The CDR3 here is CASSVHRSSYEQYF. CDR3 DNA sequence: TGTGCCAGCAGCGTACACAGGAGCTCCTACGAGCAGTACTTC.